This T cell receptor beta chain emerged from a study of immune evolution from preneoplasia to lung adenocarcinoma. The table came from immunoSEQ multiplex PCR; TCRdb's copy has only in-frame clones and leaves some out. This table holds nearly 5,500 clones, more than 75% found once. Germline loops: CDR1 SGHTA, CDR2 FQGNSA. V dropped 3 bases and J dropped 2 bases, with 7 bases sitting between them. There are 13 residues in the CDR3. The sequence came from a person between 45 and 75 years old with lung adenocarcinoma. This rearrangement joins TRBV7-2 to TRBJ2-5; D is unclear. Sequenced material: FFPE invasive lung adenocarcinoma tissue. CDR3 sequence reads: CASSFGRQETQYF. The CDR3 DNA is TGTGCCAGCAGCTTCGGGCGACAAGAGACCCAGTACTTC.